The rows below give T cell receptor beta chains drawn from one sample of a study of identical twins. TCRdb ran MiXCR on the 5' RACE reads and lists one entry per CDR3 protein. The sample shows 430,000 or so distinct CDR3 sequences, 20% to 25% of them seen only once. Separately, the same data were catalogued under a study of T cells expressing NK-cell markers.

The sequenced material came from CD4+ T cells sorted from blood. These TCRs come from a woman aged 18-30 years in good health. Both conserved end residues are part of each CDR3. A D gene is named only where the DNA matches it firmly. A clone size is listed for some rows: how often the clone was seen (once, few, many), or a class if it is expanded.

many,-,TRBJ2-3,TRBV20-1,TGCAGTGCGGGGACCGCCGGAGGAGATACGCAGTATTTT,CSAGTAGGDTQYF
-,TRBD2,TRBJ2-1,TRBV20-1,TGCAGTGCTATAGCGGGAGGGCCACGGAATGAGCAGTTCTTC,CSAIAGGPRNEQFF
-,-,TRBJ2-1,TRBV10-2,TGCGCCACACTCCCAGAAGGCTATGAGCAGTTCTTC,CATLPEGYEQFF
-,-,TRBJ2-1,TRBV10-3,TGTGCCATCAGTGAGTGGGCAGTCTCTGAGCAGTTCTTC,CAISEWAVSEQFF
-,-,TRBJ2-3,TRBV6-4,TGTGCCAGCAGCAGAGGGCCAGATCTCACAGATACGCAGTATTTT,CASSRGPDLTDTQYF
-,TRBD1,TRBJ1-6,TRBV5-1,TGCGCCAGCAGATTTTCGTACAGGGGGCATAATTCACCCCTCCACTTT,CASRFSYRGHNSPLHF
few,-,TRBJ2-3,TRBV20-1,TGCAGTGCTAGGGCGGGAAGCACAGATACGCAGTATTTT,CSARAGSTDTQYF
-,TRBD2,TRBJ2-3,TRBV5-1,TGCGCCAGCAGCTATAGCGGGAGCGCAGATACGCAGTATTTT,CASSYSGSADTQYF
many,TRBD1,TRBJ2-5,TRBV12-3/TRBV12-4,TGTGCCAGCAGCTCCGGGGACAGGGACCAAGAGACCCAGTACTTC,CASSSGDRDQETQYF
few,-,TRBJ2-1,TRBV20-1,TGCAGTGCTGGAGGGTCGGGGGAGCAGTTCTTC,CSAGGSGEQFF
-,-,TRBJ1-2,TRBV27,TGTGCCAGCAGTTCACAGGGATTTGGTGGCTACACCTTC,CASSSQGFGGYTF
few,-,TRBJ2-7,TRBV5-5,TGTGCCAGCAGCCTTAGAATCGGCGACGAGCAGTACTTC,CASSLRIGDEQYF
-,TRBD2,TRBJ2-3,TRBV6-1,TGTGCCAGCAGTCCGGGGACTAGCGGGAGGAATACGCAGTATTTT,CASSPGTSGRNTQYF
few,TRBD1,TRBJ1-2,TRBV29-1,TGCAGCGTTGAAGATCTGGGAGACAGGGACTACTATGGCTACACCTTC,CSVEDLGDRDYYGYTF
-,TRBD2,TRBJ2-1,TRBV7-2,TGTGCCAGCAGCTCTCTAGCGGACACTTACAATGAGCAGTTCTTC,CASSSLADTYNEQFF
-,-,TRBJ2-6,TRBV5-1,TGCGCCAGCAGCTTCGGACTGGCGCGAAGCTCTGGGGCCAACGTCCTGACTTTC,CASSFGLARSSGANVLTF
-,TRBD1,TRBJ2-3,TRBV25-1,TGTGCCAGCGCTCGGGGACAGGGTCCCACAGATACGCAGTATTTT,CASARGQGPTDTQYF
few,TRBD1,TRBJ1-1,TRBV10-3,TGTGCCATCAGTTTACAGGGGGTAGTAGGTGAAGCTTTCTTT,CAISLQGVVGEAFF
few,TRBD2,TRBJ2-1,TRBV5-5,TGTGCCAGCAGCTTGGTGAGACTAGCGGGGGCAAGCAATGAGCAGTTCTTC,CASSLVRLAGASNEQFF
few,-,TRBJ2-3,TRBV12-3/TRBV12-4,TGTGCCAGCAGGAAATCCGGGACCCCAAGAGGTTATACGCAGTATTTT,CASRKSGTPRGYTQYF
-,-,TRBJ2-2,TRBV5-6,TGTGCCAGCAGCCCACGGACAGTCGCGAACACCGGGGAGCTGTTTTTT,CASSPRTVANTGELFF
few,-,TRBJ1-6,TRBV6-5,TGTGCCAGCGCGGGACGCGCGTCACCCCTCCACTTT,CASAGRASPLHF
few,TRBD1,TRBJ2-7,TRBV7-2,TGTGCCAGCAGTTCTAAAGGACAGGCTCAGCAGTACTTC,CASSSKGQAQQYF
-,-,TRBJ2-3,TRBV29-1,TGCAGCGTTGAATGGGACAAGAGGACAGATACGCAGTATTTT,CSVEWDKRTDTQYF
few,-,TRBJ2-5,TRBV12-3/TRBV12-4,TGTGCCAGCGCACAGGGTCAGACCCAGTACTTC,CASAQGQTQYF
few,-,TRBJ2-5,TRBV6-5,TGTGCCAGCAGTTACGATAGGGGCCCCCAAGAGACCCAGTACTTC,CASSYDRGPQETQYF
-,-,TRBJ1-1,TRBV10-3,TGTGCCATCAGTGATAAGGCTGAAGCTTTCTTT,CAISDKAEAFF
-,-,TRBJ1-1,TRBV20-1,TGCAGTGCTAGAGCCGCGGTTGGGGGTACTGAAGCTTTCTTT,CSARAAVGGTEAFF
few,-,TRBJ2-3,TRBV4-3,TGCGCCAGCAGCCCTTCTTCGGGTGGGAGGACAGATACGCAGTATTTT,CASSPSSGGRTDTQYF
medium-sized,TRBD1,TRBJ1-6,TRBV5-1,TGCGCCAGTCGGACAGGGTCGAATTCACCCCTCCACTTT,CASRTGSNSPLHF
-,-,TRBJ2-5,TRBV5-1,TGCGCCAGCAGCTCGTTAGGCACTTGGGAGACCCAGTACTTC,CASSSLGTWETQYF